This T cell receptor (beta chain) was captured by sequencing in a study of cytomegalovirus exposure and HLA in healthy donors. 60 Vbeta and 13 Jbeta primers were used in PCR. Sequencing was performed with immunoSEQ multiplex PCR; in TCRdb, only in-frame clones are kept and a portion is missing. In the table there are about 170,000 clones, 65% to 80% of which are singletons. The CDR3 extends over 17 amino acids. J was trimmed by 0 bases and V by 2 bases; bases with no gene match: 3. Germline loops: CDR1 LGHNA, CDR2 YNFKEQ. The receptor's source is a woman aged 50 to 60 in good health and CMV-seropositive. The chain employs TRBV4-2 and TRBJ2-1; 11 positions agree with TRBD2. Sequencing was carried out using PBMCs. CDR3 loop: CASSQLAGGLSYNEQFF. In DNA, the CDR3 is TGTGCCAGCAGCCAACTAGCGGGGGGCCTCTCCTACAATGAGCAGTTCTTC.